The subject of this entry is one TCR beta chain. Noted time point: pretreatment peripheral blood. Patients yielded 1 to 8 samples each, pretreatment and on-treatment. This specimen belongs to a study of PD-L1 blockade in urothelial cancer. Study-wide context: Anywhere from 0 to 3 prior chemotherapy regimens had been received by patients.

In germline, CDR1 is SGDLS, CDR2 YYNGEE. The CDR3 is 15 residues long. V lost 0 bases, J lost 0 bases, and 8 bases lay in between. TCRdb's table, derived via immunoSEQ multiplex PCR, lists solely in-frame clones and lacks some. The repertoire holds some 80,000 clones, approximately 80% seen once, with approximately 7.1% in the top ten. The clonotype comes from a man aged 35-49 years with urothelial cancer. J is TRBJ2-3 and V is TRBV9; no reliable D call. The starting material was PBMCs, obtained around atezolizumab (anti-PD-L1) treatment. The DNA for the CDR3 is TGTGCCAGCAGCGTAGTAAGCGAGAGCACAGATACGCAGTATTTT. Protein sequence: CASSVVSESTDTQYF.